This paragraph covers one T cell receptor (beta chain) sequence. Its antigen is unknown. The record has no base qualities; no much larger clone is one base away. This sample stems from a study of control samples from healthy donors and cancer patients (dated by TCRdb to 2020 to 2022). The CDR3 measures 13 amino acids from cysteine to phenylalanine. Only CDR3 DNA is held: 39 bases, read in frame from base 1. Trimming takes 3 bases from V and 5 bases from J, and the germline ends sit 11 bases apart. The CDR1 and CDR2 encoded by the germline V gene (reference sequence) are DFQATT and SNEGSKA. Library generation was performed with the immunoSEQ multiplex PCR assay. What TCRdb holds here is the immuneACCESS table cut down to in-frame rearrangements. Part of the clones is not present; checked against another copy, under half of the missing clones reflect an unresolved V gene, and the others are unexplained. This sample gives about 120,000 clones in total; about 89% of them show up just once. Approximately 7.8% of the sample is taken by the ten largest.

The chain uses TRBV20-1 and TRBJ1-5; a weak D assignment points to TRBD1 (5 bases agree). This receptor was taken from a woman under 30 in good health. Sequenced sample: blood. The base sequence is TGCAGTGCTAGTCTCGGGGGGGATCAGCCCCAGCATTTT. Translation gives CSASLGGDQPQHF.